This TCR beta chain came from a study of blood T cells in healthy people across ages. Study-wide results and caveats: The study regarded diversity estimates from one million T cells as underestimates. Both higher diversity and more naive CD4+ cells marked long-lived donors when set against aged donors.

Comment on this clonotype: Its antigen is unknown.

A second PCR, run for roughly 7 to 11 cycles, used a sample-barcoded 5' primer plus a J-beta primer mix. TCRdb processed the 5' RACE reads anew with MiXCR; each CDR3 protein has one entry. There are roughly 930,000 distinct CDR3 sequences in the sample; 48% occur only once, and over 10% lies in the top ten. The germline V and J ends were trimmed by 0 bases and 2 bases, with 8 bases remaining between them. This CDR3 is 14 amino acids long. Germline assignment: CDR1 SGHDT and CDR2 YYEEEE. The sequenced material came from blood. The origin of this receptor is a young man in good health. The rearrangement links TRBV5-6 to TRBJ1-2, with TRBD1 as a possible D gene (5 bases). CDR3 coding DNA: TGTGCCAGCAGCTTGGACTCAGGGAACTATGGCTACACCTTC. This encodes CASSLDSGNYGYTF.